A single sample is the source of the 8 T cell receptor beta chains below, sequenced in a study of blood T cell repertoires in COVID-19. Assay used: immunoSEQ multiplex PCR; TCRdb lists only in-frame clones, some missing. The repertoire holds 130,000 to 150,000 clones, with under 90% as singletons. Material: peripheral blood. These TCRs come from a human donor in a cohort sampled during active COVID-19.

V and J are TRBV4-3 and TRBJ1-4; 9 bases line up with TRBD1. Per germline, CDR1 LGHNA and CDR2 YSLEER. After removal of 0 bases from V and 7 bases from J, the junction contained 6 bases not matched to a gene. The CDR3 is made up of 16 amino acids. The DNA for the CDR3 is TGCGCCAGCAGCCAAGAAGGGACAGGGAGAGGTGAAAAACTGTTTTTT. It translates to CASSQEGTGRGEKLFF.

The chain links TRBV29-1 to TRBJ2-5; TRBD1 aligns across 8 bases. This CDR3 is built from 15 residues. CDR1 is SQVTM and CDR2 is ANQGSEA in the germline V gene. V shed 7 bases and J 1 base; nucleotides not matched to a gene: 11. This CDR3 reads CSGTDRAGTQETQYF. Written as DNA, the CDR3 is TGCAGCGGGACGGACAGGGCCGGCACCCAAGAGACCCAGTACTTC.

CDR3 amino acids: CASSQDGARATLFF. The CDR3 DNA sequence: TGTGCCAGCAGCCAAGATGGGGCAAGGGCAACGCTGTTTTTT. The chain joins TRBV3-1 (or the pseudogene TRBV3-2) to TRBJ1-4; maybe TRBD1 (5 bases). The CDR3 runs 14 residues. The V gene lost 0 bases and the J gene lost 14 bases, with 16 bases spanning the gap. In germline, CDR1 is LGHDT, CDR2 YNNKEL (reference sequence).

This clone was counted only a few times. CDR3 sequence reads: CASSQYGTGGKLFF. DNA for the CDR3: TGTGCCAGCAGCCAATACGGGACAGGGGGAAAACTGTTTTTT. This chain joins TRBV16 and TRBJ1-4, with TRBD1 identical over 11 bases. The CDR3 runs 14 residues. Trimming at V came to 1 base and at J to 10 bases, leaving 2 bases not matched to a gene. Germline V gene sequence: CDR1 KGHSY, CDR2 FQNENV.

V gene TRBV4-1 combines with J gene TRBJ1-5, with 11 bases matching TRBD1. V shed 6 bases and J 4 bases; nucleotides not matched to a gene: 5. Germline assignment: CDR1 MGHRA and CDR2 YSYEKL. The CDR3 length is 15 residues. CDR3 in DNA: TGCGCCAGCAGGCGCGGGACAGGGGGGAATCAGCCCCAGCATTTT. Residues: CASRRGTGGNQPQHF.

The CDR3 here is CASSLTRANTEAFF. CDR3 DNA: TGTGCCAGCAGTCTGACCAGGGCGAACACTGAAGCTTTCTTT. V and J are TRBV11-2 and TRBJ1-1; a weak D match, TRBD1 (5 bases). Trimming removed 6 bases from V and 1 base from J, with 12 bases in between. The length of the CDR3 is 14 residues. Germline V gene data show CDR1 as SGHAT and CDR2 as FQNNGV.

The chain joins TRBV2 to TRBJ1-2; 8 bases match TRBD1. There are 11 residues in the CDR3. The V gene end was trimmed by 3 bases and the J gene end by 11 bases; junction bases not matched to a gene: 2. Germline V gives CDR1 SNHLY, CDR2 FYNNEI. For the CDR3, the DNA is TGTGCCAGCAGTGAGACAGGGGAGTACACCTTC. Amino acid sequence: CASSETGEYTF.

In nucleotides, the CDR3 is TGTGCCAGCAGCCAGGCACAGGGGTCCTCTGGAAACACCATATATTTT. Protein product: CASSQAQGSSGNTIYF. This chain links TRBV7-6 with TRBJ1-3; TRBD1 agrees at 7 bases. Germline loops: CDR1 SGHVS, CDR2 FNYEAQ. The CDR3 has 16 residues. V dropped 5 bases and J dropped 0; count of bases not matched to a gene: 7.